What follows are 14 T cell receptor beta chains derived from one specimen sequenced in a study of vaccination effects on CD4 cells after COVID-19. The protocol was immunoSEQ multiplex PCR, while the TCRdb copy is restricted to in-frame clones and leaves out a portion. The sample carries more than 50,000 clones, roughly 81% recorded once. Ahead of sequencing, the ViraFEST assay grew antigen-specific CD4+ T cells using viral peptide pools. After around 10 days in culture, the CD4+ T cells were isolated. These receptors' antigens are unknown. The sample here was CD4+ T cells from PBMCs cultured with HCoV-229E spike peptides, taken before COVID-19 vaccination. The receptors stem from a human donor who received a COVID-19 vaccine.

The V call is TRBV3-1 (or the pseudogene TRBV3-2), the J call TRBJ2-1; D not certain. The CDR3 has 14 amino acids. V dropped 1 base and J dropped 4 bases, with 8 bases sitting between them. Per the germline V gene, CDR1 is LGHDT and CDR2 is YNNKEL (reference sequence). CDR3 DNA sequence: TGTGCCAGCAGCCAAGTCCCCGGATACAATGAGCAGTTCTTC. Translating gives CASSQVPGYNEQFF.

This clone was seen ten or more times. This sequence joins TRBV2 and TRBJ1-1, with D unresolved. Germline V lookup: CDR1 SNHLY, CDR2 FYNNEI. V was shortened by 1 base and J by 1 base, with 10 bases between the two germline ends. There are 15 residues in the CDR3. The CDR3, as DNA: TGTGCCAGCAGTGAAGGGCGGACGAGGAACACTGAAGCTTTCTTT. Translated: CASSEGRTRNTEAFF.

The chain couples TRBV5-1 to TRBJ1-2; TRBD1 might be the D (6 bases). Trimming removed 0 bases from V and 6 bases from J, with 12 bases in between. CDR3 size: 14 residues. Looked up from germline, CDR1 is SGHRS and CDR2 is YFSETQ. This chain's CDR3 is CASSLVPDRNGYTF. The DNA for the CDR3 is TGCGCCAGCAGCTTGGTTCCAGACAGGAATGGCTACACCTTC.

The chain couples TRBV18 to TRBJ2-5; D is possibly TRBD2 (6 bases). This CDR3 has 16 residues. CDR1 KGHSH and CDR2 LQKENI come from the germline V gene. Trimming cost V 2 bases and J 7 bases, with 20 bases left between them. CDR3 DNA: TGTGCCAGCTCACCAGTCCGGGGCCTGGAGGGTATGACCCAGTACTTC. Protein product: CASSPVRGLEGMTQYF.

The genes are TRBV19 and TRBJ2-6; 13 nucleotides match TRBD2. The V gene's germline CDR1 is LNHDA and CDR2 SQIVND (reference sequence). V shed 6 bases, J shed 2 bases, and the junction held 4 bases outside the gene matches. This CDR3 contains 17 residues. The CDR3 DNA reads TGTGCCAGTAGAACCGGGACTAGCGGGGCTGGGGCCAACGTCCTGACTTTC. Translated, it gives CASRTGTSGAGANVLTF.

The CDR3 coding sequence is TGTGCTAGTGGTAGGATGGACAGGGAAGGAGATACGCAGTATTTT. Its protein product is CASGRMDREGDTQYF. The chain links TRBV12-5 to TRBJ2-3, with 8 bases that match TRBD1. The trim removed 5 bases at V and 5 bases at J, leaving 9 bases unmatched. The CDR3 is made up of 15 amino acids. Germline values: CDR1 LGHNT, CDR2 FRNRAP.

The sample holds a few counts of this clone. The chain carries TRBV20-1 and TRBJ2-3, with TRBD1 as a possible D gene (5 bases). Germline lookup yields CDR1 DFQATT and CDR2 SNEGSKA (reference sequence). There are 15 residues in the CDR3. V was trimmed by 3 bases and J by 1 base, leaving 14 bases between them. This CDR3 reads CSASGWLGGTDTQYF. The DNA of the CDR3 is TGCAGTGCTAGTGGGTGGCTAGGGGGCACAGATACGCAGTATTTT.

The DNA of the CDR3 is TGTGCCATTTCCGGGGACAGGGCTCGCGGAGAAAAACTGTTTTTT. Its translation: CAISGDRARGEKLFF. J is TRBJ1-4 and V is TRBV28; 9 bases map to TRBD1. Germline loops: CDR1 MDHEN, CDR2 SYDVKM. V dropped 10 bases and J dropped 8; count of bases not matched to a gene: 14. The CDR3 contains 15 residues. The full variable domain, in which reference TRBV28 and TRBJ1-4 provide the parts outside the CDR3, is DVKVTQSSRYLVKRTGEKVFLECVQDMDHENMFWYRQDPGLGLRLIYFSYDVKMKEKGDIPEGYSVSREKKERFSLILESASTNQTSMYLCAISGDRARGEKLFFGSGTQLSVL.

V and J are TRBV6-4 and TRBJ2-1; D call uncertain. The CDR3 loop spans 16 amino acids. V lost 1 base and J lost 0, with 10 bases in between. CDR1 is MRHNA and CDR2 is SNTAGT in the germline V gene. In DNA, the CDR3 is TGTGCCAGCAGTGACTTTTACGGTGGCTCCTACAATGAGCAGTTCTTC. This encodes CASSDFYGGSYNEQFF.

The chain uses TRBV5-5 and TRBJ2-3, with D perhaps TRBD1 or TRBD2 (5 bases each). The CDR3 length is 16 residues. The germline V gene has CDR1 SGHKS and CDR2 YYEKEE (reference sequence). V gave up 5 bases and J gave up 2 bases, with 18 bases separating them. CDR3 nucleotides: TGTGCCAGCAGGTGGCAGGGCGCGGGTAACACAGATACGCAGTATTTT. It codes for CASRWQGAGNTDTQYF.

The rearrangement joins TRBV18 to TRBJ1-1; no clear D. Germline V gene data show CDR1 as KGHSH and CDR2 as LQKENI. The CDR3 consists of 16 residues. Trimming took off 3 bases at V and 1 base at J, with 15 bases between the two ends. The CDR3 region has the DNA TGTGCCAGCTCACCGCGCGCGCCGGGGTCGAACACTGAAGCTTTCTTT. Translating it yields CASSPRAPGSNTEAFF.

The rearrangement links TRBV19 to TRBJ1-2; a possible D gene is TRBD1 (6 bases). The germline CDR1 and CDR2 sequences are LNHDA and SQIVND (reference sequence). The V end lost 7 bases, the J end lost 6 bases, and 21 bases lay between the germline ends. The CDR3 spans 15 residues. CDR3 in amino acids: CASTAVDSSFNGYTF. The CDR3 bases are TGTGCCAGTACGGCGGTGGACAGCTCTTTTAATGGCTACACCTTC. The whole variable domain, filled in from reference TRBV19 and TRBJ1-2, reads DGGITQSPKYLFRKEGQNVTLSCEQNLNHDAMYWYRQDPGQGLRLIYYSQIVNDFQKGDIAEGYSVSREKKESFPLTVTSAQKNPTAFYLCASTAVDSSFNGYTFGSGTRLTVV.

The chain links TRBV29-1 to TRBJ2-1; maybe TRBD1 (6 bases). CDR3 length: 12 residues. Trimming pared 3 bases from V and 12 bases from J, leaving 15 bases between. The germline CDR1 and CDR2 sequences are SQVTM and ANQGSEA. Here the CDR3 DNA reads TGCAGCGTTGAGGGACATCTAAGCGGGCAGTTCTTC. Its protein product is CSVEGHLSGQFF.

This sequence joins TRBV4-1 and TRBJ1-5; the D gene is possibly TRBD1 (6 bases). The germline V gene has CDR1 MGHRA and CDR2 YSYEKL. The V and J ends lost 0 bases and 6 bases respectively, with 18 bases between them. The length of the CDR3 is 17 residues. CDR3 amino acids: CASSQEGGSGGFQPQHF. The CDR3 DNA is TGCGCCAGCAGCCAAGAAGGGGGGAGTGGGGGCTTTCAGCCCCAGCATTTT.